The 32 T cell receptor beta chains reported below all come from one sample, sequenced in a study of T cell responses to AZD1222 COVID-19 vaccine. The method was immunoSEQ multiplex PCR; TCRdb's version includes in-frame clones alone and lacks a portion of them. The sample has roughly 120,000 clones; approximately 89% are singletons. The sample consisted of peripheral blood, taken 28 days after the second AZD1222 dose. The source of these receptors is an adult who received the AZD1222 COVID-19 vaccine.

The rearrangement links TRBV18 to TRBJ1-4; 7 positions match TRBD1. V gave up 3 bases and J gave up 5 bases; unmatched junction bases: 9. Germline V gene lookup returns CDR1 KGHSH and CDR2 LQKENI. The CDR3 has 16 amino acids. The CDR3 DNA reads as TGTGCCAGCTCACCTCGGGGGGGACAGACGAATGAAAAACTGTTTTTT. Residues: CASSPRGGQTNEKLFF. The full variable domain, in which reference TRBV18 and TRBJ1-4 provide the parts outside the CDR3, is NAGVMQNPRHLVRRRGQEARLRCSPMKGHSHVYWYRQLPEEGLKFMVYLQKENIIDESGMPKERFSAEFPKEGPSILRIQQVVRGDSAAYFCASSPRGGQTNEKLFFGSGTQLSVL.

This clone was seen a single time. The rearrangement uses TRBV6-2 or TRBV6-3 and TRBJ2-3; D is unclear. V lost 4 bases to trimming and J lost 0 bases, with 11 bases between them. This CDR3 comprises 15 residues. Germline V lookup: CDR1 MNHEY, CDR2 SVGEGT. The CDR3 spells CASSFNVDSTDTQYF. The CDR3 DNA sequence: TGTGCCAGCAGTTTCAACGTCGACAGCACAGATACGCAGTATTTT.

The chain couples TRBV7-9 to TRBJ1-6, with a tentative D call TRBD1 (5 bases). CDR3 length equals 15 residues. Trimming pared 5 bases from V and 6 bases from J, leaving 14 bases between. CDR1 is SEHNR and CDR2 is FQNEAQ in the germline V gene (reference sequence). Written as DNA, the CDR3 is TGTGCCAGCAGCGGGATTCAGGGAGGTAATTCACCCCTCCACTTT. This translates into CASSGIQGGNSPLHF. The full variable domain, in which reference TRBV7-9 and TRBJ1-6 provide the parts outside the CDR3, is DTGVSQNPRHKITKRGQNVTFRCDPISEHNRLYWYRQTLGQGPEFLTYFQNEAQLEKSRLLSDRFSAERPKGSFSTLEIQRTEQGDSAMYLCASSGIQGGNSPLHFGNGTRLTVT.

The chain is built from TRBV18 and TRBJ2-1; D not resolved. The CDR3 loop spans 16 amino acids. The ends were cut back, 3 bases at V and 0 bases at J, with 12 bases in the middle. The germline V gene has CDR1 KGHSH and CDR2 LQKENI. The CDR3 bases are TGTGCCAGCTCACCCCGGATTCCGGGCTCCTACAATGAGCAGTTCTTC. Translation gives CASSPRIPGSYNEQFF. The entire variable domain, with the rest obtained from reference TRBV18 and TRBJ2-1, is as follows: NAGVMQNPRHLVRRRGQEARLRCSPMKGHSHVYWYRQLPEEGLKFMVYLQKENIIDESGMPKERFSAEFPKEGPSILRIQQVVRGDSAAYFCASSPRIPGSYNEQFFGPGTRLTVL.

The V and J genes are TRBV28 and TRBJ2-7; TRBD2 agrees at 9 bases. Germline V gene sequence: CDR1 MDHEN, CDR2 SYDVKM. The CDR3 loop spans 14 amino acids. Trimming cost V 5 bases and J 7 bases; bases outside gene matches: 9. The CDR3 sequence is CASSIRGGAGEQYF. The CDR3 DNA reads as TGTGCCAGCAGTATTCGCGGGGGGGCGGGTGAGCAGTACTTC.

V and J are TRBV7-2 and TRBJ1-2; D gene uncertain. V was trimmed by 4 bases and J by 6 bases, leaving 18 bases between them. The CDR3 runs to 15 residues. Germline values: CDR1 SGHTA, CDR2 FQGNSA. The DNA of the CDR3 is TGTGCCAGCAGCTCCCCGGCGGCCCCCGGGGATGGCTACACCTTC. This encodes CASSSPAAPGDGYTF.

This clone was counted once. The CDR3 coding sequence is TGTGCCAGCAGCCAGGGACAGGGAAATGAAAAACTGTTTTTT. Translation: CASSQGQGNEKLFF. This chain links TRBV7-9 with TRBJ1-4; 9 nucleotides align to TRBD1. V trimming: 5 bases; J trimming: 5 bases; junction bases outside the gene matches: 3. Germline V gene sequence: CDR1 SEHNR, CDR2 FQNEAQ (reference sequence). The CDR3 contains 14 residues.

The chain joins TRBV6-5 to TRBJ1-5, with TRBD1 as a possible D gene (6 bases). Germline-derived CDR1 and CDR2 are MNHEY and SVGAGI. The CDR3 totals 15 residues. Trimming removed 0 bases at V and 1 base at J, with 7 bases between. The CDR3 loop is CASSYSTGSNQPQHF. CDR3 bases: TGTGCCAGCAGTTACTCGACAGGAAGCAATCAGCCCCAGCATTTT.

In this sample, this clone turned up a few times. The rearrangement links TRBV6-5 to TRBJ2-1; D may be TRBD1 or TRBD2 (5 bases each). Trimming shortened V by 0 bases and J by 4 bases, and 10 bases separated the two germline ends. CDR1 and CDR2 from the germline V gene are MNHEY and SVGAGI. The CDR3 is 15 amino acids. The CDR3 coding sequence is TGTGCCAGCAGTTACTCCCGGGGCCCATACAATGAGCAGTTCTTC. It encodes CASSYSRGPYNEQFF.

The V gene is TRBV6-1, the J gene TRBJ1-2; 9 nucleotides match TRBD1. Germline V CDR1 and CDR2: MNHNS, SASEGT. The V segment lost 2 bases and the J segment 4 bases; nucleotides outside the gene matches: 5. The CDR3 is 15 residues long. The CDR3 DNA sequence: TGTGCCAGCAGTGAAAGCGGGACAGGGTTCTATGGCTACACCTTC. As protein: CASSESGTGFYGYTF.

The chain joins TRBV19 to TRBJ2-7, with 8 bases lining up with TRBD1. The V gene's germline CDR1 is LNHDA and CDR2 SQIVND (reference sequence). V trimming: 4 bases; J trimming: 0 bases; junction bases outside the gene matches: 8. The CDR3 loop spans 16 amino acids. As DNA, the CDR3 is TGTGCCAGTAGTACCGCGACAGGGGCGGGCTCCTACGAGCAGTACTTC. The encoded protein is CASSTATGAGSYEQYF.

The J gene is TRBJ2-1, the V gene TRBV19, with TRBD2 matching over 8 bases. The germline V gene has CDR1 LNHDA and CDR2 SQIVND (reference sequence). CDR3 length: 15 amino acids. The V segment lost 7 bases and the J segment 5 bases; nucleotides outside the gene matches: 10. The CDR3 sequence: CASTPAGGHNNEQFF. CDR3 bases: TGTGCCAGTACCCCGGCGGGGGGACATAACAATGAGCAGTTCTTC.

The chain joins TRBV6-6 to TRBJ1-5; D is uncertain. V lost 7 bases and J 5 bases, leaving 9 bases between the germline ends. CDR3 length: 12 residues. Germline lookup yields CDR1 MNHNY and CDR2 SVGAGI (reference sequence). The CDR3 region has the DNA TGTGCCAGCACTCACAATGATCAGCCCCAGCATTTT. Amino acid sequence: CASTHNDQPQHF.

The CDR3: CASSSGQGKTQYF. The CDR3 DNA reads TGTGCCAGCAGCTCCGGGCAGGGGAAGACCCAGTACTTC. The chain couples TRBV11-2 to TRBJ2-5, with D maybe TRBD1 (6 bases). V gave up 4 bases and J gave up 6 bases, with 12 bases separating them. Per germline, CDR1 SGHAT and CDR2 FQNNGV. This CDR3 spans 13 amino acids.

The count of this clone is one. The chain combines TRBV20-1 with TRBJ1-2, with D possibly TRBD1 on 5 matching bases. CDR1 and CDR2 from the germline V gene are DFQATT and SNEGSKA (reference sequence). The CDR3 length is 13 residues. V was trimmed by 3 bases and J by 4 bases, leaving 12 bases between them. The CDR3 region is CSASYGGGYGYTF. The CDR3 DNA follows: TGCAGTGCTAGTTACGGGGGGGGCTATGGCTACACCTTC.

The chain joins TRBV4-2 to TRBJ2-7; 9 nucleotides match TRBD1. After removal of 1 base from V and 4 bases from J, the junction contained 14 bases not matched to a gene. Germline CDR1 LGHNA, CDR2 YNFKEQ. This CDR3 comprises 18 residues. The CDR3 here is CASSQVRGTGTGTYEQYF. The CDR3 nucleotides read TGTGCCAGCAGCCAAGTTAGGGGTACCGGGACAGGGACTTACGAGCAGTACTTC.

The gene calls are TRBV7-3 and TRBJ1-2; 9 bases align to TRBD1. The CDR3 length is 16 residues. Trimming cost V 5 bases and J 1 base; bases outside gene matches: 8. Germline CDR1 SGHTA, CDR2 FQGTGA. CDR3: CASSPGQGIDNYGYTF. CDR3 nucleotide sequence: TGTGCCAGCAGCCCGGGACAGGGTATCGATAACTATGGCTACACCTTC. The variable domain in full, completed from reference TRBV7-3 and TRBJ1-2, reads GAGVSQTPSNKVTEKGKYVELRCDPISGHTALYWYRQSLGQGPEFLIYFQGTGAADDSGLPNDRFFAVRPEGSVSTLKIQRTERGDSAVYLCASSPGQGIDNYGYTFGSGTRLTVV.

The chain combines TRBV11-2 with TRBJ1-4; D unresolved. Germline V gives CDR1 SGHAT, CDR2 FQNNGV. The CDR3 is made up of 15 amino acids. V was shortened by 0 bases and J by 2 bases, with 7 bases between the two germline ends. This CDR3 is CASSLEAGTNEKLFF. CDR3 sequence (DNA): TGTGCCAGCAGCTTAGAAGCGGGGACTAATGAAAAACTGTTTTTT.

This chain uses TRBV13 with TRBJ1-5, with 7 nucleotides matching TRBD1. CDR1 is PRHDT, CDR2 FYEKMQ, per germline (reference sequence). V gave up 5 bases and J gave up 6 bases; unmatched junction bases: 7. CDR3 length equals 14 residues. DNA for the CDR3: TGTGCCAGCAGCAACAGGGGATCGGCTCAGCCCCAGCATTTT. This encodes CASSNRGSAQPQHF.

This chain links TRBV18 with TRBJ2-3; D gene ambiguous. The CDR3 extends over 14 amino acids. V dropped 3 bases and J dropped 1 base, with 8 bases sitting between them. Germline lookup yields CDR1 KGHSH and CDR2 LQKENI. CDR3 sequence: CASSPPPGTDTQYF. The DNA for the CDR3 is TGTGCCAGCTCACCTCCGCCCGGCACAGATACGCAGTATTTT.

CDR3 sequence (DNA): TGCGCCAGCAGTGAAAGGTTGGGGGCGTATGGTGAGACCCAGTACTTC. Protein product: CASSERLGAYGETQYF. This sequence joins TRBV10-1 and TRBJ2-5; perhaps TRBD1 as D (6 bases). The V end was cut by 3 bases, the J end by 5 bases, with 19 bases between. The CDR3 is made up of 16 amino acids. Germline V gene lookup returns CDR1 WNHNN and CDR2 SYGVQD (reference sequence).

This clone has only one observation. The genes are TRBV2 and TRBJ1-3; maybe TRBD1 (6 bases). Deletions cut 7 bases from V and 4 bases from J, with 17 bases between. The germline gives CDR1 SNHLY, CDR2 FYNNEI. The CDR3 contains 15 residues. The CDR3 bases are TGTGCCAGCATCACAGGGCCCATCGGCGGAAACACCATATATTTT. Translated, it gives CASITGPIGGNTIYF.

This rearrangement joins TRBV3-1 (or the pseudogene TRBV3-2) to TRBJ1-5; D call uncertain. The length of the CDR3 is 15 residues. CDR1 LGHDT and CDR2 YNNKEL come from the germline V gene (reference sequence). Deletions cut 1 base from V and 2 bases from J, with 9 bases between. In DNA, the CDR3 is TGTGCCAGCAGCCAAGGACCCGAAGGCAATCAGCCCCAGCATTTT. Its translation is CASSQGPEGNQPQHF.

This chain links TRBV7-8 with TRBJ2-3, with TRBD2 matching 13 bases. The length of the CDR3 is 18 residues. CDR1 and CDR2 from the germline V gene are SGHVS and FQNEAQ. The junction had 13 bases not matched to a gene; V was cut back by 6 bases and J by 4 bases. CDR3 sequence: CASRLAGGQYYYADTQYF. The CDR3 DNA reads TGTGCCAGCAGACTAGCGGGGGGGCAATATTATTACGCAGATACGCAGTATTTT.

J is TRBJ2-2 and V is TRBV25-1; possibly TRBD2 for D (6 bases). V was cut by 4 bases and J by 6 bases, with 15 bases left in between. This CDR3 spans 15 amino acids. CDR1 is MGHDK and CDR2 is SYGVNS in the germline V gene. Here the CDR3 reads CASSADRTGAGELFF. The CDR3 DNA follows: TGTGCCAGCAGTGCCGACCGGACGGGGGCCGGGGAGCTGTTTTTT.

The chain employs TRBV6-2 or TRBV6-3 and TRBJ2-7, with D perhaps TRBD1 (6 bases). The germline V gene has CDR1 MNHEY and CDR2 SVGEGT. Deletions cut 0 bases from V and 1 base from J, with 10 bases between. This CDR3 has 15 residues. The CDR3 nucleotides read TGTGCCAGCAGTTACTCGATGCAGGGGTCCTACGAGCAGTACTTC. Translation gives CASSYSMQGSYEQYF.

The chain is built from TRBV28 and TRBJ1-4; D might be TRBD1 (6 bases). This CDR3 region has 14 residues. The V gene lost 3 bases and the J gene lost 8 bases, with 13 bases spanning the gap. The germline CDR1 and CDR2 sequences are MDHEN and SYDVKM. CDR3 nucleotide sequence: TGTGCCAGCAGTTTTGCGCAGGGGTGGGAAAAACTGTTTTTT. The encoded protein is CASSFAQGWEKLFF.

The chain carries TRBV6-2 or TRBV6-3 and TRBJ2-3; tentatively, D is TRBD1 (5 bases). Germline-derived CDR1 and CDR2 are MNHEY and SVGEGT. V lost 5 bases to trimming and J lost 1 base, with 13 bases between them. This CDR3 has 15 residues. CDR3 in amino acids: CASSDTGDRTDTQYF. The DNA of the CDR3 is TGTGCCAGCAGTGATACAGGCGACCGCACAGATACGCAGTATTTT.

The chain employs TRBV6-5 and TRBJ1-2; TRBD1 matches at 7 bases. The trim removed 6 bases at V and 8 bases at J, leaving 12 bases unmatched. Germline CDR1 reads MNHEY; CDR2 reads SVGAGI. The CDR3 is 14 amino acids. The CDR3 DNA reads TGTGCCAGCAGCGCGTCCTCGACAGGGTGGGGCTACACCTTC. It yields the protein CASSASSTGWGYTF.

The chain uses TRBV7-9 and TRBJ1-1, with a possible D match to TRBD1 (6 bases). The CDR3 sequence is 13 residues long. Germline V lookup: CDR1 SEHNR, CDR2 FQNEAQ (reference sequence). V was clipped by 3 bases and J by 3 bases, with 8 bases between them. Here the CDR3 DNA reads TGTGCCAGCAGCTTGCGACAGGACACTGAAGCTTTCTTT. This encodes CASSLRQDTEAFF.

This clone occurred once. J is TRBJ1-5 and V is TRBV28, with a weak D call TRBD1 (5 bases). The length of the CDR3 is 13 residues. V was clipped by 3 bases and J by 4 bases, with 7 bases between them. The germline gives CDR1 MDHEN, CDR2 SYDVKM. CDR3 bases: TGTGCCAGCAGTTTCTACAGGAATCAGCCCCAGCATTTT. This translates into CASSFYRNQPQHF. Complete variable domain (other parts from reference TRBV28 and TRBJ1-5): DVKVTQSSRYLVKRTGEKVFLECVQDMDHENMFWYRQDPGLGLRLIYFSYDVKMKEKGDIPEGYSVSREKKERFSLILESASTNQTSMYLCASSFYRNQPQHFGDGTRLSIL.

The CDR3 bases are TGTGCCAGCAGCGTAGGGTGGACAGGGGACTACAATGAGCAGTTCTTC. Translated, it gives CASSVGWTGDYNEQFF. The chain carries TRBV9 and TRBJ2-1, with 9 bases lining up with TRBD1. The CDR3 runs to 16 residues. CDR1 is SGDLS and CDR2 is YYNGEE in the germline V gene. V gave up 0 bases and J gave up 3 bases; unmatched junction bases: 4.